This T cell receptor beta chain was found in a study of blood T cell repertoires in COVID-19. J was trimmed by 7 bases and V by 5 bases; bases with no gene match: 5. This CDR3 region has 13 residues. Germline CDR1 and CDR2: GTSNPN and SVGIG (reference sequence). This clone has more than one count but fewer than ten. Assignment of participants to cohorts was predicated upon participant-reported clinical history. What the recovered Cohort 3 donors had was two negative PCRs, clearance, or symptom resolution. TCRdb's table, derived via immunoSEQ multiplex PCR, lists solely in-frame clones and lacks some. The sample has approximately 440,000 clones, about nine tenths seen once; the top ten hold roughly 0.7%.

The chain combines TRBV30 with TRBJ2-1; TRBD1 matches at 10 bases. The TCR sequence derives from a woman aged 18-35 years who had recovered from COVID-19. Material: PBMCs or T cells enriched from blood (not recorded which). For the CDR3, the DNA is TGTGCCTGGTGGACAGGGGGAGCGAATGAGCAGTTCTTC. Residues: CAWWTGGANEQFF.